This T cell receptor beta chain comes out of a study of T cell responses to AZD1222 COVID-19 vaccine. General study points: Regions left unmutated in variants are reportedly the target of nearly half of spike-specific TCRs.

The CDR3 has 15 residues. Trimming took off 5 bases at V and 1 base at J, with 11 bases between the two ends. The germline V gene encodes CDR1 MRHNA and CDR2 SNTAGT. Profiling relied on immunoSEQ multiplex PCR, and the TCRdb table lists in-frame clones only, not all of them. The sample includes approximately 98,000 clones, 89% seen only once; the top ten take less than 4%. Notes on this clone: Its specificity is not known.

The chain combines TRBV6-4 with TRBJ2-2; tentatively, D is TRBD2 (5 bases). Sequenced material: peripheral blood, taken on day 0 of MenACWY control vaccination. This clonotype was obtained from an adult in good health. The CDR3, as DNA: TGTGCCAGCAGTCCCTCTGGAGGGAACACCGGGGAGCTGTTTTTT. Its protein is CASSPSGGNTGELFF.